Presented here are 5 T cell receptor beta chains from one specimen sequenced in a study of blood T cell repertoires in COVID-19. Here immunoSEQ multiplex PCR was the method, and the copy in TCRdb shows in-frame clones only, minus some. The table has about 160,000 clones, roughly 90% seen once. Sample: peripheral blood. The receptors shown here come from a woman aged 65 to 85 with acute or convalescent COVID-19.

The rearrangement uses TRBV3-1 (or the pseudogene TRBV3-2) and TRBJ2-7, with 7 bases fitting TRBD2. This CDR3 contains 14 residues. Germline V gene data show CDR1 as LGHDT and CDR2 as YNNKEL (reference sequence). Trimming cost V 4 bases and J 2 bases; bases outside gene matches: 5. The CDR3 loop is CASSRSAGAYEQYF. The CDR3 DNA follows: TGTGCCAGCAGCCGAAGTGCGGGAGCCTACGAGCAGTACTTC.

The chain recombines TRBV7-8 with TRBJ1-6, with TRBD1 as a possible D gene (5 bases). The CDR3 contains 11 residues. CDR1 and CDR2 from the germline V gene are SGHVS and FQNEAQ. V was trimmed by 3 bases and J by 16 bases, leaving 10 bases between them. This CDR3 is CASSLAGTLHF. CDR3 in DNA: TGTGCCAGCAGCTTGGCGGGGACGCTCCACTTT.

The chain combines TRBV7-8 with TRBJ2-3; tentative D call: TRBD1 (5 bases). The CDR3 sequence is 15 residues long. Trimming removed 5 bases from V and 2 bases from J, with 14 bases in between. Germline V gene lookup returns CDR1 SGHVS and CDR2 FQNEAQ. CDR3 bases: TGTGCCAGCAGCACCCGACAGACATCCACAGATACGCAGTATTTT. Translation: CASSTRQTSTDTQYF.

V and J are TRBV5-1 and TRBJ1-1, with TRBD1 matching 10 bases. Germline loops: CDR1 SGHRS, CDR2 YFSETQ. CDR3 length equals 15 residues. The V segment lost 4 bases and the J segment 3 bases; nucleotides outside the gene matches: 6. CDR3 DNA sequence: TGCGCCAGCAGCCACCAGACAGGGGGCTACACTGAAGCTTTCTTT. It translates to CASSHQTGGYTEAFF.

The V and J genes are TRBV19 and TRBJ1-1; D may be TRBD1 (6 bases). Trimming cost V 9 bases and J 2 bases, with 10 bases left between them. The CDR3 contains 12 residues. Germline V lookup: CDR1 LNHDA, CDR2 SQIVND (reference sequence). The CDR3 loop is CASRGDNTEAFF. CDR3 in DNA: TGTGCCAGCAGGGGAGACAACACTGAAGCTTTCTTT.